One sample yielded the 10 T cell receptor beta chains listed below, sequenced in a study of cytomegalovirus exposure and HLA in healthy donors. The PCR ran on 60 Vbeta and 13 Jbeta primers. Sequencing was performed with immunoSEQ multiplex PCR; in TCRdb, only in-frame clones are kept and a portion is missing. Among 150,000 to 200,000 clones listed, more than 65% were seen once. Material for sequencing was PBMCs. All receptors come from a male donor in good health and CMV-seronegative.

The rearrangement uses TRBV27 and TRBJ2-3; TRBD2 agrees at 13 bases. The germline gives CDR1 MNHEY, CDR2 SMNVEV (reference sequence). This CDR3 region has 13 residues. J gave up 6 bases and V 11 bases, and 5 bases lay outside the gene matches. The CDR3 spells CAGGLAGADTQYF. CDR3 nucleotide sequence: TGTGCCGGCGGACTAGCGGGAGCGGATACGCAGTATTTT.

This clone was recorded a few times. The chain employs TRBV7-9 and TRBJ2-2; TRBD1 matches 9 bases. CDR3 length: 15 residues. Germline V CDR1 and CDR2: SEHNR, FQNEAQ (reference sequence). The V and J ends lost 1 base and 3 bases, in that order; junction bases with no gene match: 0. DNA of the CDR3: TGTGCCAGCAGCTTAGGGACAGGGGACACCGGGGAGCTGTTTTTT. Its translation: CASSLGTGDTGELFF.

Concerning this clone: In this CDR3 the conserved last residue, phenylalanine or tryptophan, is missing, so a read error is likely. The DNA is omitted, as the CDR3 cannot be located on it reliably, and the CDR3 follows TCRdb's listing. The V call is TRBV4-1, the J call TRBJ1-1; TRBD1 is the table's D call, not checked against the DNA. The CDR3 length equals 9 residues, ends included. Germline lookup yields CDR1 MGHRA and CDR2 YSYEKL. The CDR3 reads CASTSQGSI.

This clone was observed once. This chain uses TRBV11-2 with TRBJ2-7; D uncertain. V was clipped by 5 bases and J by 4 bases, with 12 bases between them. Per germline, CDR1 SGHAT and CDR2 FQNNGV. The CDR3 runs 13 residues. Here the CDR3 DNA reads TGTGCCAGCAGCCTCCCTAACCGATACGAGCAGTACTTC. Its translation is CASSLPNRYEQYF.

The chain couples TRBV27 to TRBJ2-7; 10 positions agree with TRBD2. V was clipped by 5 bases and J by 6 bases; unmatched bases: 10. CDR1 is MNHEY and CDR2 is SMNVEV in the germline V gene (reference sequence). The length of the CDR3 is 15 residues. CDR3 bases: TGTGCCAGCAGTCAAATTCTAGCGGGAGTTTCCGAGCAGTACTTC. Its protein is CASSQILAGVSEQYF.

This clone was observed a few times. The CDR3 sequence: CASSYSRDSGELFF. The CDR3 DNA sequence: TGTGCCAGCAGTTACTCGCGGGATTCCGGGGAGCTGTTTTTT. V gene TRBV6-5 combines with J gene TRBJ2-2; TRBD2 might be the D (6 bases). This CDR3 spans 14 amino acids. V was trimmed by 0 bases and J by 6 bases, leaving 8 bases between them. Germline V gene sequence: CDR1 MNHEY, CDR2 SVGAGI.

The V and J genes are TRBV5-1 and TRBJ2-5; unclear D gene. The CDR3 sequence is 14 residues long. CDR1 is SGHRS and CDR2 is YFSETQ in the germline V gene. V lost 0 bases and J 7 bases, leaving 13 bases between the germline ends. The CDR3 loop reads CASSLAQVVRTQYF. The CDR3 DNA is TGCGCCAGCAGCTTGGCCCAGGTGGTTAGGACCCAGTACTTC. The full variable domain, in which reference TRBV5-1 and TRBJ2-5 provide the parts outside the CDR3, is KAGVTQTPRYLIKTRGQQVTLSCSPISGHRSVSWYQQTPGQGLQFLFEYFSETQRNKGNFPGRFSGRQFSNSRSEMNVSTLELGDSALYLCASSLAQVVRTQYFGPGTRLLVL.

The chain uses TRBV4-2 and TRBJ2-1; a weak D match, TRBD2 (5 bases). The CDR3 runs 16 residues. Trimming stripped 0 bases from V and 6 bases from J, with 15 bases between. Looked up from germline, CDR1 is LGHNA and CDR2 is YNFKEQ. The CDR3 loop is CASSQERASSPNEQFF. CDR3 coding DNA: TGTGCCAGCAGCCAAGAGAGGGCTAGCAGCCCCAATGAGCAGTTCTTC.

The J gene is TRBJ2-5, the V gene TRBV6-5; D may be TRBD1 (5 bases). The CDR3 covers 14 residues. Between the trimmed V and J ends, which lost 0 bases and 7 bases, there was a span of 12 bases. Germline CDR1 is MNHEY and CDR2 is SVGAGI. CDR3 DNA: TGTGCCAGCAGTTACTCACAGGCCTTGTGGACCCAGTACTTC. Translated, it gives CASSYSQALWTQYF.

The gene calls are TRBV4-2 and TRBJ1-2; D might be TRBD1 (6 bases). The CDR3 totals 15 residues. The germline V gene has CDR1 LGHNA and CDR2 YNFKEQ. V lost 1 base and J 8 bases, leaving 17 bases between the germline ends. The CDR3 bases are TGTGCCAGCAGCCAAGTTAGAGGGGACAACGGGGGCTACACCTTC. It codes for CASSQVRGDNGGYTF.